This T cell receptor beta chain derives from a study of blood T cell repertoires in COVID-19 (dated by TCRdb to about 2020). Study-wide context: The collaborator samples originated in the United States, Italy and Spain and spanned the acute and convalescent phases of COVID-19. The material from the prospective study consisted of cDNA or gDNA derived from T cells, B-cell-depleted T cells, or PBMCs. Subjects who had been exposed to COVID-19, were actively infected with it, or had recovered from it provided the deeply sampled blood TCRbeta repertoires that made up the dataset. The repertoires were released in a freely available public database meant as a resource for research on the immune response to SARS-CoV-2. Samples came from the ongoing ImmuneRACE study (first 160 participants) plus 1,254 subjects from 6 global collaborators. A de-identified subject ID, COVID-19 status, age in years and sex were almost always included in the sample metadata. Where available, HLA class I and class II types were taken from metadata supplied by the sample provider and were not determined by assay-based typing. Points the paper makes about the study in general: Clinical and demographic metadata were provided uncurated, with the amount varying by source and participant.

On this clone itself: Its antigen is currently not known. No much larger clone is present one base from it, and per-base qualities are unavailable. The same CDR3 is also encoded by other DNA sequences in this sample.

TCRbeta CDR3 regions were amplified from genomic DNA using the immunoSEQ Assay, a bias-controlled multiplex PCR. Concerning the study's data processing: The number of nucleated cells in each sample was estimated from the amplification of reference gene primers within the assay. Sequence reads were collapsed and filtered to measure the absolute abundance of every unique TCRbeta CDR3 rearrangement. For each sample, productive Simpson clonality was calculated by taking the square root of Simpson's diversity index across productive rearrangements. Held by TCRdb, this immuneACCESS table contains in-frame sequences only and omits some clones. Under half of the omission traces to an unresolved V gene where checked; the cause of the rest is unknown. The V and J calls and clone size come from that table; D and trimming were worked out from the DNA. Here the sample has roughly 250,000 clones; over 80% occur a single time. Together, the top ten hold 2% to 3% of the sample.

In the prospective study, participants were about 18 to 100 years old, resided in about two dozen geographic areas of the United States, and were enrolled through a virtual design. To assign participants to cohorts, the prospective study relied on clinical history that participants themselves reported in a screening survey and a study questionnaire. In the prospective study, mobile phlebotomists collected whole blood, serum and a nasopharyngeal or oropharyngeal swab from each participant. Participants in the prospective study had the option to provide additional blood draws and questionnaires over a roughly 2-month period. Prospective study blood samples were shipped either frozen or at room temperature before DNA extraction. Measured from the cysteine to the phenylalanine, the CDR3 is 15 residues long. Just CDR3 DNA is preserved here, 45 bases in frame from base 1. According to the germline V gene, CDR1 reads MGHRA and CDR2 reads YSYEKL. V gives up 0 bases and J gives up 1 base, and the segment between their germline ends measures 7 bases.

Input material: PBMCs or T cells enriched from blood (not recorded which). The V and J segments used are TRBV4-1 and TRBJ1-3; no D gene is confidently identified. This clonotype originated in a woman aged 25 to 39 with acute COVID-19. The nucleotides are TGCGCCAGCAGCCAAGATCCGGGGTCTGGAAACACCATATATTTT. Translated, it gives CASSQDPGSGNTIYF.